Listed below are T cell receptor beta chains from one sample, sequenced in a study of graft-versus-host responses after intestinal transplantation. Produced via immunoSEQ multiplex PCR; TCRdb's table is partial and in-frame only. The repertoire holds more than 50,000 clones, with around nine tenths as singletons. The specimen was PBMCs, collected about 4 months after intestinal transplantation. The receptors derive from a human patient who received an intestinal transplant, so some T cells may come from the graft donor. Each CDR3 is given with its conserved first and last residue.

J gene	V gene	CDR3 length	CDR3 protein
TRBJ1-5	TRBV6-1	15	CASTFAGGEGQPQHF
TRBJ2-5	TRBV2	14	CASSERSPLETQYF
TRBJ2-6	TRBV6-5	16	CASSYGRGSGGNVLTF
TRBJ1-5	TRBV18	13	CASSPTGDQPQHF
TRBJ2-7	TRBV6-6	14	CASSYGQGLYEQYF
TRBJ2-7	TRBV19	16	CASSLDGGTGTGEQYF
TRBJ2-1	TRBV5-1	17	CASSLGLAGGYYNEQFF
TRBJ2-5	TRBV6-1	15	CASSEGRGLGETQYF
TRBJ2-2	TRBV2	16	CASSRLAGSGGKELFF
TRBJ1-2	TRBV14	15	CASSPYDRALNGYTF
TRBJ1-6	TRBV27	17	CASSLGVSSSYNSPLHF
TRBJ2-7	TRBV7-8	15	CASSLSASKSYEQYF
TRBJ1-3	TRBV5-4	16	CASSLGGSYSGNTIYF
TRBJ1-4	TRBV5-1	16	CASSSQQGPTNEKLFF
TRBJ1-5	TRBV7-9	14	CASSSGQGNQPQHF
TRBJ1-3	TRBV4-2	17	CASSQGDRDLSGNTIYF
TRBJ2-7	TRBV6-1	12	CASSLQEYEQYF
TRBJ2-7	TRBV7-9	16	CASSLGTGFNAYEQYF
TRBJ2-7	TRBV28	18	CASSPGPPSGFLSYEQYF
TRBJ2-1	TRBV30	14	CAWSSGGAGSEQFF
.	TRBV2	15	CASSGKFGGSYEQYF